The present entry profiles one TCR beta chain with its context. These data are taken from a study of cytomegalovirus exposure and HLA in healthy donors. Overall study: The Caucasian-associated ancestry cluster contained about four fifths of the approximately 430 genotyped donors.

This CDR3 has 16 amino acids. V was pared by 0 bases and J by 6 bases, with 7 bases of the junction left unmatched. CDR1 is MRHNA and CDR2 is SNTAGT in the germline V gene. PCR was performed using 60 Vbeta and 13 Jbeta primers. TCRdb keeps only in-frame clones here, not all; method: immunoSEQ multiplex PCR. The table records around 32,000 clones, around 40% of them present only once. V gene TRBV6-4 combines with J gene TRBJ2-2; 7 nucleotides match TRBD1. The TCR originated in a woman in her forties or fifties in good health and CMV-seronegative. Sequencing was performed on PBMCs. The CDR3 nucleotides read TGTGCCAGCAGTGACTCAGGGGGCCGGGGCGCCGGGGAGCTGTTTTTT. Amino acid sequence: CASSDSGGRGAGELFF.